The entry below gives a single T cell receptor beta chain sequence along with its context. A single count supports this clone. Its antigen is currently not known. No base quality information exists; no much larger clone differs at one position. The entry originates in a study of shared clonotypes between healthy human individuals (dated by TCRdb to about 2020). With regard to the full study: The cohort included three men and a couple of women between 18 and 49 years of age. For each donor, CD4 naive and CD4 memory were each run on three plates, CD8 naive on two plates, and CD8 memory on one plate. To estimate repertoire size and how much clonotype sharing occurs between individuals, the study deeply sequenced the blood TCR repertoires of 5 or 6 healthy adults. Different laboratories and diverse techniques were used to prepare libraries and sequence TCR repertoires, to increase sequencing depth and limit assay-specific biases. Leukapheresis yielded between about 0.9 and 8.9 billion PBMCs per donor.

From the cysteine up to the phenylalanine, the CDR3 has a length of 14 residues. The sequence is cut down to CDR3 DNA, 42 bases in frame from base 1. The germline ends are 11 bases apart after V is trimmed by 1 base and J by 5 bases. Taken from the germline V gene, the CDR1 and CDR2 loops are SGHVS and FNYEAQ. Using the deep immunoSEQ assay, TCR CDR3 regions were amplified from genomic DNA by multiplex PCR. For each cell subset, the extracted genomic DNA was distributed evenly across all wells of several immunoSEQ 96-well plates, and each plate served as one replicate. For sorted subsets, each replicate PCR was loaded with roughly 200 ng genomic DNA, equivalent to 30,000 or so T cell genomes. Purified libraries were measured with a Qubit 3.0 fluorometer, size-checked on a Bioanalyzer 2100, and measured again with the KAPA Library Quantification kit. A separate single-read 150-cycle Illumina NextSeq 550 flow cell was used to sequence each immunoSEQ 96-well plate. The study's processing was this. Because the immunoSEQ output included only junctional sequences and no quality scores, the filtering could not be the same as the filtering used for full-length reads. Sequences were annotated with PyIR, a Python wrapper for IgBLAST v1.9, and V/J genes and CDR3 were assigned using IMGT germline references. Any read was removed if the V/J assignment was weak (E-value above 1e-6), the CDR3 was missing, or the read contained stop codons, out-of-frame junctions, or ambiguous translated residues. A V3J clonotype was defined by an identical inferred V gene, J gene, and CDR3 amino acid sequence. To compute the percentage overlap between repertoires, the number of shared unique clonotypes was divided by the size of the smaller repertoire. Richness of each repertoire was evaluated using RTK rarefaction, the Chao1 estimator, and Recon v2.1 estimates of unobserved clonotypes. Generation probabilities were computed with OLGA for all TCRbeta clonotypes obtained by the gDNA method from four donors. In TCRdb, the immuneACCESS table is reduced to in-frame sequences with V and J assigned. These tables do not hold every clone; where another copy was compared, an unresolved V gene accounts for under half, and the others remain unexplained. The V and J calls and the clone size are those of that table, but D and trimming were determined from the DNA. This sample has about 2 million clones in its table, and 85% to 95% of those were observed once. The top ten constitute 0.1% to 0.15% of the sample.

Healthy HIV-negative adults with no recently reported acute infections or vaccinations were included as donors. Every donor was a Caucasian adult residing in Nashville, Tennessee, USA. CD4+ T cells were enriched by magnetic negative selection; naive cells were then positively selected on CD45RA, and the negative fraction formed the memory subset. Blood was collected by leukapheresis, and PBMCs were isolated by Ficoll-Histopaque density gradient centrifugation and then cryopreserved in liquid nitrogen vapor phase. Purity and quantity of every magnetically sorted T cell population were checked by analytical flow cytometry. Each sorted fraction had its genomic DNA isolated and then quantified by UV absorbance on a Nanodrop 2000c. On the study overall, not on this receptor specifically: Larger estimated clonotype richness was generally found for naive subsets than for memory subsets. Incomplete sequencing was indicated by rarefaction of sorted-subset datasets, despite the large sequencing depth. Pairwise subsampling led to the expectation that sequencing depth would affect the degree of clonotype sharing among donors. Sharing across several donors was observed for roughly 5% of naive CD4, about 3.2% of naive CD8, roughly 2.3% of memory CD4, and roughly 0.4% of memory CD8 clonotypes. Sampling was restricted to blood, and TCR repertoires in tissues likely differ from the TCR repertoires found in blood. The genetic and exposure-history diversity represented was limited by the small number of donors. Clonotypes shared by all four sorted-subset donors showed higher generation probabilities than non-shared clonotypes.

The rearrangement joined TRBV7-6 to TRBJ1-1, with no confident D gene call. Material: naive CD4+ T cells sorted from blood. This specimen's cell subset or site label, per the study, means: CD45RA+ positively selected. This receptor was taken from a young man in good health. CDR3 sequence: CASSLDVKRTEAFF. The bases read TGTGCCAGCAGCTTAGACGTCAAAAGGACTGAAGCTTTCTTT.